The 4 T cell receptor beta chains presented below share a single source sample, sequenced in a study of CD8 T cells in ankylosing spondylitis. MiXCR was run by TCRdb on the 5' RACE reads, yielding one entry per CDR3 protein. The table has 250,000 to 300,000 distinct CDR3 sequences, 15% to 25% seen once; the top ten hold 7.8%. The sequencing sample was made of blood, either unsorted or a sorted T cell fraction (not recorded which). Source of these receptors: a male donor with ankylosing spondylitis or in good health (not recorded which).

This clonotype was seen a handful of times. The rearrangement uses TRBV20-1 and TRBJ2-5, with 10 bases fitting TRBD2. V lost 5 bases to trimming and J lost 2 bases; unmatched junction nucleotides: 5. The germline gives CDR1 DFQATT, CDR2 SNEGSKA (reference sequence). The CDR3 is made up of 14 amino acids. CDR3 DNA sequence: TGCAGTGCTCCGCTAGCGGGGGTACAAGAGACCCAGTACTTC. This sequence encodes CSAPLAGVQETQYF.

The chain uses TRBV20-1 and TRBJ2-5; D ambiguous. V was clipped by 3 bases and J by 2 bases, with 7 bases between them. Germline CDR1 and CDR2: DFQATT and SNEGSKA (reference sequence). The CDR3 totals 12 residues. The CDR3 coding sequence is TGCAGTGCTAGTGGCGGACAAGAGACCCAGTACTTC. Translated: CSASGGQETQYF.

This clonotype was found many times. This chain links TRBV4-1 with TRBJ2-2; the D is unclear. Germline CDR1 reads MGHRA; CDR2 reads YSYEKL. The CDR3 spans 13 residues. Between the trimmed V and J ends, which lost 2 bases and 4 bases, there was a span of 5 bases. The CDR3 sequence is CASSQRVTGELFF. CDR3 sequence (DNA): TGCGCCAGCAGCCAAAGAGTCACCGGGGAGCTGTTTTTT.

This clonotype was recorded at least ten times. The genes are TRBV5-6 and TRBJ2-5; D uncertain. Trimming shortened V by 4 bases and J by 0 bases, and 4 bases separated the two germline ends. CDR3 length equals 12 residues. Per germline, CDR1 SGHDT and CDR2 YYEEEE. The CDR3 DNA sequence: TGTGCCAGCAGCACCAACCAAGAGACCCAGTACTTC. Its protein is CASSTNQETQYF.